The present TCR beta chain was sequenced within a study of T cells in Graves' hyperthyroidism and ophthalmopathy. General observations from the study: The blood repertoire included most of the expanded thyroid clonotypes above 0.001.

Per germline, CDR1 MNHNY and CDR2 SVGAGI (reference sequence). The CDR3 has 18 amino acids. V was trimmed by 0 bases and J by 2 bases, leaving 17 bases between them. This clonotype was seen at least ten times. The antigen is undetermined. Authors of the study amplified TCR beta CDR3 regions from RNA transcripts. Researchers ran a first-round RT-PCR on the TCR CDR3 using the HTBI primer set. One entry per CDR3 protein results from TCRdb running MiXCR on the multiplex PCR reads. The sample yields 350,000 or so distinct CDR3 sequences, under 25% seen once. No progression to ophthalmopathy during 18 months of follow-up defined stable disease. Uncontrolled infections, other autoimmune diseases, pregnancy or lactation led to exclusion of patients. The study based diagnoses on clinical symptoms, serum thyroxine and TRAb, thyroid ultrasound and orbital computed tomography.

Sample: blood. This chain connects TRBV6-6 to TRBJ1-5; D is ambiguous. This clonotype originated in a woman aged 45-65 years with Graves' hyperthyroidism. CDR3 nucleotides: TGTGCCAGCAGTTACTCGATATTCAGGACCAGCGGCAATCAGCCCCAGCATTTT. Amino acids: CASSYSIFRTSGNQPQHF.